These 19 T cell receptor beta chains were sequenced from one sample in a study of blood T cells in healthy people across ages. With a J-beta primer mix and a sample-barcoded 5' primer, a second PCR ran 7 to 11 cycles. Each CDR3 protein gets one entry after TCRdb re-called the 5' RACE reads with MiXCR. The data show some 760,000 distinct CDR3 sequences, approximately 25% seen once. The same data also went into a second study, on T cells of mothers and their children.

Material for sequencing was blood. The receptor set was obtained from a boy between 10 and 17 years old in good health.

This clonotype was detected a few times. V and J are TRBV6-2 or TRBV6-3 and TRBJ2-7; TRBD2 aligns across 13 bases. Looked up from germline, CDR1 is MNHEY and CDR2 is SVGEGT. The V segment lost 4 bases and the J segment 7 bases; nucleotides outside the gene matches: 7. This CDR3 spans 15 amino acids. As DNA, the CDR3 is TGTGCCAGCAGTTTCCGGACTAGCGGGGGAGGAGAGCAGTACTTC. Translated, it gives CASSFRTSGGGEQYF.

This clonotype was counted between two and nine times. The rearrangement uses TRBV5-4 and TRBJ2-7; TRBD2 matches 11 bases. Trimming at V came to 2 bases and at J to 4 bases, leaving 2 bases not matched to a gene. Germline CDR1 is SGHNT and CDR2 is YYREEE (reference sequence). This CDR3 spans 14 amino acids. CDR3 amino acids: CASSFSGGEYEQYF. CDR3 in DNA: TGTGCCAGCAGCTTTAGCGGGGGGGAATACGAGCAGTACTTC.

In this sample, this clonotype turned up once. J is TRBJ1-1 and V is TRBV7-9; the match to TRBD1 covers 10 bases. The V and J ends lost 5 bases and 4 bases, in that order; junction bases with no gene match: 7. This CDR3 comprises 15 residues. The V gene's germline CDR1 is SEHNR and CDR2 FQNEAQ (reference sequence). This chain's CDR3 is CASSPGTGDSTEAFF. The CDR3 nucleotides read TGTGCCAGCAGCCCCGGGACAGGGGATAGCACTGAAGCTTTCTTT.

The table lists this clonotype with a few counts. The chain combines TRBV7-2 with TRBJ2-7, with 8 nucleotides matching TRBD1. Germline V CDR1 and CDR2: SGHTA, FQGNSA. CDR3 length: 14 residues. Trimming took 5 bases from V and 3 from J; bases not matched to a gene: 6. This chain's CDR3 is CASSTRQGRYEQYF. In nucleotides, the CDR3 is TGTGCCAGCAGCACCCGACAGGGGCGCTACGAGCAGTACTTC.

CDR3 in DNA: TGCGCCAGCAGCAGAGACGGACAGGTTGACTCCTACGAGCAGTACTTC. Its translation is CASSRDGQVDSYEQYF. V and J are TRBV5-1 and TRBJ2-7; 7 bases map to TRBD1. This CDR3 has 16 amino acids. CDR1 is SGHRS, CDR2 YFSETQ, per germline. After removal of 4 bases from V and 0 bases from J, the junction contained 10 bases not matched to a gene.

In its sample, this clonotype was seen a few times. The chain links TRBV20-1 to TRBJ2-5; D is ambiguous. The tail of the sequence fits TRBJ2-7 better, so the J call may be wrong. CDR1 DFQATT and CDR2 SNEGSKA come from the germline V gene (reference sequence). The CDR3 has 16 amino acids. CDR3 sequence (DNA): TGCAGTGCTAGCAGCCCCTCCAAGGCGAGCTCCTACGAGCAGTACTTC. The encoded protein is CSASSPSKASSYEQYF.

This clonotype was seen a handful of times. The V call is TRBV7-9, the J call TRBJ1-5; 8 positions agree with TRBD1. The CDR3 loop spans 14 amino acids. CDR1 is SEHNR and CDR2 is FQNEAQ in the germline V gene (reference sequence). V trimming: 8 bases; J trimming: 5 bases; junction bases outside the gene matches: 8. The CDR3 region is CASSYRGQDQPQHF. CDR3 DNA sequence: TGTGCCAGCTCATACAGGGGACAGGATCAGCCCCAGCATTTT.

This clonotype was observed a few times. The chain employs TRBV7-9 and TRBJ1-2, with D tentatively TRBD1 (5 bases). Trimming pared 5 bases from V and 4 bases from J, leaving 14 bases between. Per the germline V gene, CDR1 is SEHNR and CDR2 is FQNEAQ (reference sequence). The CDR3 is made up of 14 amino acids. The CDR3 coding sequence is TGTGCCAGCAGCCCCGGGAAAGGGACCTATGGCTACACCTTC. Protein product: CASSPGKGTYGYTF. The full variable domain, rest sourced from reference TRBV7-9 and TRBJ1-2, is DTGVSQNPRHKITKRGQNVTFRCDPISEHNRLYWYRQTLGQGPEFLTYFQNEAQLEKSRLLSDRFSAERPKGSFSTLEIQRTEQGDSAMYLCASSPGKGTYGYTFGSGTRLTVV.

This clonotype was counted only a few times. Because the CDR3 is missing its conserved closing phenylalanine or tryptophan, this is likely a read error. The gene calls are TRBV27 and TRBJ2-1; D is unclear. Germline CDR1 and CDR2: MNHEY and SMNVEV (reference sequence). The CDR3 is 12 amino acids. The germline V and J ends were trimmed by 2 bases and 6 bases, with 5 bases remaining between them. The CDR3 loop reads CASSLDANEQFL. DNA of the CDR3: TGTGCCAGCAGTTTAGACGCCAATGAGCAGTTCCTC.

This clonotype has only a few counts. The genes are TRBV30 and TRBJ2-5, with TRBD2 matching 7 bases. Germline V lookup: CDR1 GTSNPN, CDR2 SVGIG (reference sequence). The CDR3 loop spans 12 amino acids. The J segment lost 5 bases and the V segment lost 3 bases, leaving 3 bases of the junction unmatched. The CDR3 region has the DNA TGTGCCTGGAGCTTGGGGGGGGAGACCCAGTACTTC. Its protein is CAWSLGGETQYF. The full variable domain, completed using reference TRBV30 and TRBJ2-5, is SQTIHQWPATLVQPVGSPLSLECTVEGTSNPNLYWYRQAAGRGLQLLFYSVGIGQISSEVPQNLSASRPQDRQFILSSKKLLLSDSGFYLCAWSLGGETQYFGPGTRLLVL.

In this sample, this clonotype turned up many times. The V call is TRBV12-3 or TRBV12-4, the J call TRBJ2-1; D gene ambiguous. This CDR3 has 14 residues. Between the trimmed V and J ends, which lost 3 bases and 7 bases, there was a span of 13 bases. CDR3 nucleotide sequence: TGTGCCAGCAGTTTGGGCGGCCCCTCGAATGAGCAGTTCTTC. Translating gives CASSLGGPSNEQFF.

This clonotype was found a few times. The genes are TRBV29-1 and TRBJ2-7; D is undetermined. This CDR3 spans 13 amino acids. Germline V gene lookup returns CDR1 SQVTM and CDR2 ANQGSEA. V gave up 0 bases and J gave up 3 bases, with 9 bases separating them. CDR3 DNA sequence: TGCAGCGTTGAAGATCATAAGGGCTACGAGCAGTACTTC. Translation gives CSVEDHKGYEQYF.

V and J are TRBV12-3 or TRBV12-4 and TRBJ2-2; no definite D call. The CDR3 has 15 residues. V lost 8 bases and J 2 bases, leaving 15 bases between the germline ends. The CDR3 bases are TGTGCCAGCGGATTAACGGAGCTAAACACCGGGGAGCTGTTTTTT. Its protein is CASGLTELNTGELFF.

CDR3 DNA: TGTGCCAGCAGTTTCGAAGGGGGGAAACTGTTTTTT. It codes for CASSFEGGKLFF. J is TRBJ1-4 and V is TRBV12-3 or TRBV12-4; D perhaps matches TRBD1 (6 bases). Trimming cost V 3 bases and J 11 bases, with 10 bases left between them. The CDR3 is 12 residues long.

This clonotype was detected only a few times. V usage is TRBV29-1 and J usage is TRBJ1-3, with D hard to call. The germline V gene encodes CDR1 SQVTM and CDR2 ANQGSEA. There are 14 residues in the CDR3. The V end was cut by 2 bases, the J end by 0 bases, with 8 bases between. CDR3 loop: CSVETRLSGNTIYF. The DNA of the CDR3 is TGCAGCGTTGAAACGCGCCTCTCTGGAAACACCATATATTTT. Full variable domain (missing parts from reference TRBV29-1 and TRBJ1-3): SAVISQKPSRDICQRGTSLTIQCQVDSQVTMMFWYRQQPGQSLTLIATANQGSEATYESGFVIDKFPISRPNLTFSTLTVSNMSPEDSSIYLCSVETRLSGNTIYFGEGSWLTVV.

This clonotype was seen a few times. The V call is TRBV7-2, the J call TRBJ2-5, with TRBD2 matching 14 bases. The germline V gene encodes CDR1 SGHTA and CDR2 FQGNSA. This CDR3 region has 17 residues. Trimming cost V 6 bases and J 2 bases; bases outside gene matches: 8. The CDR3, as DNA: TGTGCCAGCAGTCCCGGGACTAGCGGGAGAGTTCAAGAGACCCAGTACTTC. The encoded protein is CASSPGTSGRVQETQYF.

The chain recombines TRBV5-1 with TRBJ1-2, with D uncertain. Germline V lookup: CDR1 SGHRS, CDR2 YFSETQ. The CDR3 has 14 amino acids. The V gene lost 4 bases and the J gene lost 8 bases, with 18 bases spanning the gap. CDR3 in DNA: TGCGCCAGCAGCCGGTTCCCGGATGGAGACGGCTACACCTTC. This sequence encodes CASSRFPDGDGYTF.

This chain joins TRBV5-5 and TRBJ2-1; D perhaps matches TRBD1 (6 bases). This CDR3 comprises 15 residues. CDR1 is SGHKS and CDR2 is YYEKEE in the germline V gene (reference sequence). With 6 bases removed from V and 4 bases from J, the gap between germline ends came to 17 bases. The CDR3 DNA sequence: TGTGCCAGCAACTCAGGGGTAATCCTATACAATGAGCAGTTCTTC. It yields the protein CASNSGVILYNEQFF. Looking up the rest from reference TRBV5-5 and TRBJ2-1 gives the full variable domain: DAGVTQSPTHLIKTRGQQVTLRCSPISGHKSVSWYQQVLGQGPQFIFQYYEKEERGRGNFPDRFSARQFPNYSSELNVNALLLGDSALYLCASNSGVILYNEQFFGPGTRLTVL.

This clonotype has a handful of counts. The CDR3 reads CASSYESSGRYEQYF. The CDR3 bases are TGTGCCAGCAGTTACGAGTCTAGCGGGCGCTACGAGCAGTACTTC. V gene TRBV6-6 combines with J gene TRBJ2-7; 8 nucleotides align to TRBD2. This CDR3 region has 15 residues. J lost 3 bases, V lost 2 bases, and 6 bases had no gene match. CDR1 and CDR2 from the germline V gene are MNHNY and SVGAGI (reference sequence).